One and the same sample provided the 7 T cell receptor beta chains below, sequenced in a study of CD8 T cells in ankylosing spondylitis. MiXCR, applied by TCRdb to the 5' RACE reads, yields one record per CDR3 protein. This sample yields around 100,000 distinct CDR3 sequences, of which around 24% are seen a single time; 10% to 15% belongs to the top ten. What was sequenced was synovial fluid, either unsorted or a sorted T cell fraction (not recorded which). All receptors derive from a male donor with ankylosing spondylitis.

The chain's CDR3 is CSARDVGSVSTDTQYF. The CDR3 DNA reads TGCAGTGCTAGAGATGTGGGGAGCGTGAGCACAGATACGCAGTATTTT. The chain employs TRBV20-1 and TRBJ2-3; possible D gene TRBD2, 5 bases. The germline CDR1 and CDR2 sequences are DFQATT and SNEGSKA (reference sequence). This CDR3 has 16 residues. Trimming pared 0 bases from V and 0 bases from J, leaving 13 bases between.

The chain recombines TRBV20-1 with TRBJ2-1, with a tentative D call TRBD2 (6 bases). Germline loops: CDR1 DFQATT, CDR2 SNEGSKA (reference sequence). V lost 3 bases, J lost 4 bases, and 16 bases lay in between. The CDR3 covers 15 residues. The CDR3 loop reads CSARLRGSGYNEQFF. CDR3 in DNA: TGCAGTGCTAGGCTCCGAGGTAGCGGATACAATGAGCAGTTCTTC.

This rearrangement joins TRBV3-1 to TRBJ2-7, with unresolved D. The CDR3 is made up of 14 amino acids. Looked up from germline, CDR1 is LGHDT and CDR2 is YNNKEL (reference sequence). Trimming stripped 1 base from V and 0 bases from J, with 7 bases between. The CDR3 bases are TGTGCCAGCAGCCAAGGACGGACCTCCTACGAGCAGTACGTC. Encoded protein: CASSQGRTSYEQYV.

A few counts support this clonotype. The chain joins TRBV10-3 to TRBJ2-7; 8 bases map to TRBD2. Trimming at V came to 3 bases and at J to 6 bases, leaving 7 bases not matched to a gene. This CDR3 is 14 amino acids long. Germline V gene data show CDR1 as ENHRY and CDR2 as SYGVKD. The CDR3 loop is CAISDSTSDGEQYF. CDR3 coding DNA: TGTGCCATCAGTGATTCGACTAGCGACGGCGAGCAGTACTTC.

This clonotype was detected only a few times. The genes are TRBV12-3 or TRBV12-4 and TRBJ2-3, with D possibly TRBD1 on 5 matching bases. The V and J ends lost 5 bases and 2 bases respectively, with 8 bases between them. There are 13 residues in the CDR3. In DNA, the CDR3 is TGTGCCAGCAGTCCAGGGCTCACAGATACGCAGTATTTT. It specifies CASSPGLTDTQYF.

The CDR3 DNA is TGTGCCTGGAGTTTCAGGCGCTATGGCTACACCTTC. Its protein is CAWSFRRYGYTF. The V and J genes are TRBV30 and TRBJ1-2; D not certain. V lost 2 bases and J lost 4, with 8 bases in between. Germline CDR1 reads GTSNPN; CDR2 reads SVGIG (reference sequence). CDR3 length equals 12 residues. The entire variable domain, with the rest obtained from reference TRBV30 and TRBJ1-2, is as follows: SQTIHQWPATLVQPVGSPLSLECTVEGTSNPNLYWYRQAAGRGLQLLFYSVGIGQISSEVPQNLSASRPQDRQFILSSKKLLLSDSGFYLCAWSFRRYGYTFGSGTRLTVV.

This chain uses TRBV7-2 with TRBJ2-7, with TRBD2 matching over 7 bases. Germline loops: CDR1 SGHTA, CDR2 FQGNSA. The CDR3 extends over 14 amino acids. CDR3 in amino acids: CAGSFGGLGYEQYV. The CDR3 coding sequence is TGTGCCGGCAGCTTCGGAGGACTAGGCTACGAGCAGTACGTC.